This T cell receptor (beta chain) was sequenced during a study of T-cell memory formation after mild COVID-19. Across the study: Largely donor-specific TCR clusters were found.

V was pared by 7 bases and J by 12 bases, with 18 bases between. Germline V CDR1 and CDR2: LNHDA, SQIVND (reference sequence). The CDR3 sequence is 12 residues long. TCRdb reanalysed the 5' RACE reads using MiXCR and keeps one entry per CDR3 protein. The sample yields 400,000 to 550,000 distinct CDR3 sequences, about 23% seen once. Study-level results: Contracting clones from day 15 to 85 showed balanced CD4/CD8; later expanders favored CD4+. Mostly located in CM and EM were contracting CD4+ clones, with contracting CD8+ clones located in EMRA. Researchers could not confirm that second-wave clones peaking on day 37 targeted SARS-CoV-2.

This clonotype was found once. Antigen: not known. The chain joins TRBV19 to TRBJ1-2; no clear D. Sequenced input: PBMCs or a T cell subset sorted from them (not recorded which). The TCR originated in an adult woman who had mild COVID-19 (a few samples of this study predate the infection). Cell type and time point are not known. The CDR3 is CASTWSGLNHTF. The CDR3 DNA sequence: TGTGCCAGTACTTGGTCGGGCCTAAACCACACCTTC.